One sample yielded the 16 T cell receptor beta chains listed below, sequenced in a study of regulatory T cells in long-lasting Graves disease. Time point noted: newly diagnosed GD, antithyroid drugs for less than 3 months. The authors made the TCR library using RNA they extracted from PBMCs. Library construction for TCR beta used iRepertoire HTBI primers and Arm-PCR of CDR3 regions. MiXCR, run by TCRdb on the multiplex PCR reads, gives a single entry per CDR3 protein. The sample includes about 220,000 distinct CDR3 sequences, approximately 18% of them seen just once. Another study also made use of these data, one on T cells in Graves' hyperthyroidism and ophthalmopathy.

This material consisted of peripheral blood mononuclear cells (PBMCs), taken at new diagnosis, from a patient treated with antithyroid drugs. These receptor sequences come from a young woman with Graves disease.

This clonotype was detected ten times or more. The chain is built from TRBV28 and TRBJ2-1; D unclear. CDR3 size: 13 residues. The ends were cut back, 8 bases at V and 4 bases at J, with 12 bases in the middle. Germline lookup yields CDR1 MDHEN and CDR2 SYDVKM. The CDR3 bases are TGTGCCAGCCACCAACCTGTGTACAATGAGCAGTTCTTC. Its protein is CASHQPVYNEQFF.

This clonotype has at least ten counts. The V gene is TRBV11-2, the J gene TRBJ1-2, with 9 bases lining up with TRBD1. The germline V gene has CDR1 SGHAT and CDR2 FQNNGV. The V and J ends lost 1 base and 8 bases, in that order; junction bases with no gene match: 11. This CDR3 region has 16 residues. CDR3 nucleotide sequence: TGTGCCAGCAGCTTAGGCGACAACAGGGGGCAGGAGGGCTACACCTTC. Its translation is CASSLGDNRGQEGYTF.

As for this clonotype: A far bigger clonotype differs at one base, so this is likely a read error. This chain connects TRBV11-2 to TRBJ2-4; 10 nucleotides agree with TRBD2. Gene TRBJ2-1 matches the end of the DNA better, so the J call may be wrong. Germline assignment: CDR1 SGHAT and CDR2 FQNNGV. This CDR3 contains 15 residues. The CDR3 is CTSSGTSAFSGEQFF. In DNA form, the CDR3 reads TGTACCAGCAGTGGGACTAGCGCATTCTCGGGTGAGCAGTTCTTC.

This clonotype was counted ten times or more. The rearrangement uses TRBV6-5 and TRBJ2-2; 9 bases line up with TRBD1. This CDR3 is 17 amino acids long. The germline CDR1 and CDR2 sequences are MNHEY and SVGAGI. The V segment lost 2 bases and the J segment 2 bases; nucleotides outside the gene matches: 6. The DNA of the CDR3 is TGTGCCAGCAGTTACGGTTGGACAGGGGACAACACCGGGGAGCTGTTTTTT. It translates to CASSYGWTGDNTGELFF.

V and J are TRBV3-1 and TRBJ1-1; possibly TRBD1 for D (5 bases). CDR3 size: 15 residues. CDR1 and CDR2 (germline): LGHDT, YNNKEL (reference sequence). V lost 2 bases and J lost 1, with 11 bases in between. This CDR3 reads CASSQWGTGNTEAFF. The DNA for the CDR3 is TGTGCCAGCAGCCAATGGGGGACGGGGAACACTGAAGCTTTCTTT.

The CDR3 DNA follows: TGTGCCAGCAGTCCGACAGATTTAGGGACTGAAGCTTTCTTT. As protein: CASSPTDLGTEAFF. The chain employs TRBV28 and TRBJ1-1; maybe TRBD1 (5 bases). Per germline, CDR1 MDHEN and CDR2 SYDVKM. CDR3 length: 14 amino acids. The V end was cut by 5 bases, the J end by 5 bases, with 15 bases between. Together with reference TRBV28 and TRBJ1-1, the CDR3 gives the full variable domain: DVKVTQSSRYLVKRTGEKVFLECVQDMDHENMFWYRQDPGLGLRLIYFSYDVKMKEKGDIPEGYSVSREKKERFSLILESASTNQTSMYLCASSPTDLGTEAFFGQGTRLTVV.

Many counts were recorded for this clonotype. For the CDR3, the DNA is TGTGCCAGCATTCTTTCGGGACCGAACTGGGTCGGGGAGCTGTTTTTT. It encodes CASILSGPNWVGELFF. The chain employs TRBV12-3 or TRBV12-4 and TRBJ2-2; D possibly matches TRBD1 or TRBD2 (5 bases each). Trimming removed 7 bases at V and 7 bases at J, with 22 bases between. CDR3 size: 16 residues.

This clonotype has at least ten counts. The J gene is TRBJ1-1, the V gene TRBV25-1; D ambiguous. Trimming pared 3 bases from V and 5 bases from J, leaving 16 bases between. The CDR3 covers 15 residues. Per the germline V gene, CDR1 is MGHDK and CDR2 is SYGVNS. The CDR3 here is CASSDGRPLRTEAFF. CDR3 DNA: TGTGCCAGCAGTGACGGTCGCCCCCTGCGGACTGAAGCTTTCTTT. Combining the CDR3 with reference TRBV25-1 and TRBJ1-1 gives the whole variable domain EADIYQTPRYLVIGTGKKITLECSQTMGHDKMYWYQQDPGMELHLIHYSYGVNSTEKGDLSSESTVSRIRTEHFPLTLESARPSHTSQYLCASSDGRPLRTEAFFGQGTRLTVV.

Many counts were recorded for this clonotype. J is TRBJ1-2 and V is TRBV28; D remains ambiguous. V lost 6 bases, J lost 1 base, and 9 bases lay in between. CDR1 and CDR2 from the germline V gene are MDHEN and SYDVKM. This CDR3 has 13 residues. The CDR3 coding sequence is TGTGCCAGCAGCCTTACCAGTAACTATGGCTACACCTTC. As protein: CASSLTSNYGYTF.

The chain is built from TRBV7-2 and TRBJ1-2, with 8 bases identical to TRBD1. Trimming at V came to 2 bases and at J to 3 bases, leaving 2 bases not matched to a gene. Per germline, CDR1 SGHTA and CDR2 FQGNSA. The CDR3 loop spans 14 amino acids. CDR3 loop: CASSLQGADYGYTF. As DNA, the CDR3 is TGTGCCAGCAGCTTACAGGGGGCTGACTATGGCTACACCTTC. Combining the CDR3 with reference TRBV7-2 and TRBJ1-2 gives the whole variable domain GAGVSQSPSNKVTEKGKDVELRCDPISGHTALYWYRQSLGQGLEFLIYFQGNSAPDKSGLPSDRFSAERTGGSVSTLTIQRTQQEDSAVYLCASSLQGADYGYTFGSGTRLTVV.

This clonotype was seen ten or more times. The rearrangement joins TRBV6-5 to TRBJ2-1; D not resolved. This CDR3 region has 14 residues. CDR1 and CDR2 (germline): MNHEY, SVGAGI. Trimming cost V 0 bases and J 3 bases, with 6 bases left between them. CDR3 in amino acids: CASSYSRVYNEQFF. The CDR3 coding sequence is TGTGCCAGCAGTTACTCGAGAGTCTACAATGAGCAGTTCTTC.

This clonotype has only a few counts. This sequence joins TRBV4-1 and TRBJ1-5; tentative D call: TRBD1 (5 bases). The CDR3 covers 15 residues. Per germline, CDR1 MGHRA and CDR2 YSYEKL. V was shortened by 4 bases and J by 7 bases, with 17 bases between the two germline ends. This chain's CDR3 is CASSLERGFGQPQHF. The CDR3 DNA is TGCGCCAGCAGCCTCGAGAGGGGATTTGGGCAGCCCCAGCATTTT.

The chain has TRBV2 and TRBJ2-3; 13 bases match TRBD2. J gave up 5 bases and V 6 bases, and 8 bases lay outside the gene matches. CDR1 is SNHLY and CDR2 is FYNNEI in the germline V gene. This CDR3 is built from 16 residues. CDR3 in DNA: TGTGCCAGCAGCTCCGGGACTAGCGGGGTGAGAGATACGCAGTATTTT. The encoded protein is CASSSGTSGVRDTQYF.

Ten or more counts support this clonotype. The V and J genes are TRBV14 and TRBJ1-6; 7 bases are shared with TRBD1. Trimming cost V 5 bases and J 7 bases; bases outside gene matches: 8. The germline V gene has CDR1 SGHDN and CDR2 FVKESK. The CDR3 loop spans 15 amino acids. The CDR3, as DNA: TGTGCCAGCAGCGGCAGACAGGGAACAAATTCACCCCTCCACTTT. Translating gives CASSGRQGTNSPLHF.

The CDR3 spells CATQHLAPPGDKHWELFF. CDR3 in DNA: TGTGCCACCCAGCATTTAGCCCCCCCAGGGGACAAACACTGGGAGCTGTTTTTT. J is TRBJ2-2 and V is TRBV24-1, with TRBD1 as a possible D gene (6 bases). The germline CDR1 and CDR2 sequences are KGHDR and SFDVKD. V lost 9 bases and J lost 9, with 31 bases in between. The CDR3 spans 18 residues.

V usage is TRBV10-3 and J usage is TRBJ1-1; D call uncertain. Germline V gene lookup returns CDR1 ENHRY and CDR2 SYGVKD. The V gene lost 7 bases and the J gene lost 0 bases, with 9 bases spanning the gap. The CDR3 has 13 residues. The CDR3 region has the DNA TGTGCCATCAAGCCAACCTTGAACACTGAAGCTTTCTTT. Its translation is CAIKPTLNTEAFF.